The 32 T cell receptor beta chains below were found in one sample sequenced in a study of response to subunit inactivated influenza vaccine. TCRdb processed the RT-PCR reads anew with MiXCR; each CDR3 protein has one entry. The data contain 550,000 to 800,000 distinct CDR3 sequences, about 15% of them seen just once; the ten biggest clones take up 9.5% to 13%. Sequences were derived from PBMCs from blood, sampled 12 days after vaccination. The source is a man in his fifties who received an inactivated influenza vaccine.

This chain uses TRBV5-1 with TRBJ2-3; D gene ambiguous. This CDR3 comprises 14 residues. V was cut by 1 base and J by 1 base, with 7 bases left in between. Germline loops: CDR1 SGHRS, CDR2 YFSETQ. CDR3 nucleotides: TGCGCCAGCAGCTTGCAGCGTGGCACAGATACGCAGTATTTT. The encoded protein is CASSLQRGTDTQYF.

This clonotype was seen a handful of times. CDR3 in DNA: TGTGCCAGCAGCACCCGACAGGGAGGTACCGGGGAGCTGTTTTTT. Translating gives CASSTRQGGTGELFF. The chain joins TRBV7-2 to TRBJ2-2; D possibly corresponds to TRBD1 (7 bases). The germline CDR1 and CDR2 sequences are SGHTA and FQGNSA. Trimming took 5 bases from V and 5 from J, leaving 15 bases between them. The CDR3 totals 15 residues.

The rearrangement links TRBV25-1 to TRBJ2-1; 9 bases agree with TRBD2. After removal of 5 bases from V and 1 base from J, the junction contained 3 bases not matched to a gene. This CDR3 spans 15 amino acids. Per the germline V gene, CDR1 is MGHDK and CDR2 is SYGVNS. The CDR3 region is CASSRLAVSYNEQFF. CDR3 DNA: TGTGCCAGCAGTAGACTAGCGGTTTCCTACAATGAGCAGTTCTTC.

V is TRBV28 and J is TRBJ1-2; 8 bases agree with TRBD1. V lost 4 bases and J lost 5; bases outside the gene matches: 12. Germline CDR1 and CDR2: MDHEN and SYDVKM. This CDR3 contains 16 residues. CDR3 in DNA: TGTGCCAGCAGTTCCCTCATTCCGGACAGGGAATATGGCTACACCTTC. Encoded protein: CASSSLIPDREYGYTF.

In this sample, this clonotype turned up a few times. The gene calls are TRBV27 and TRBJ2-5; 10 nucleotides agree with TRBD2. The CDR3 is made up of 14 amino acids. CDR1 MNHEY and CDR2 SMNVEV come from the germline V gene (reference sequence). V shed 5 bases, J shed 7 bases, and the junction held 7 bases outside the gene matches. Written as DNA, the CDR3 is TGTGCCAGCAGTGTAGCGGGAGGCGTTTTGACCCAGTACTTC. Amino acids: CASSVAGGVLTQYF.

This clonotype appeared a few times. The CDR3 DNA reads as TGCAGTGCTGGGGGCTGGGGGAACACAGATACGCAGTATTTT. Translation: CSAGGWGNTDTQYF. This chain links TRBV20-1 with TRBJ2-3; perhaps TRBD1 as D (6 bases). The CDR3 has 14 amino acids. Trimming shortened V by 5 bases and J by 2 bases, and 14 bases separated the two germline ends. From germline, CDR1 is DFQATT and CDR2 SNEGSKA (reference sequence).

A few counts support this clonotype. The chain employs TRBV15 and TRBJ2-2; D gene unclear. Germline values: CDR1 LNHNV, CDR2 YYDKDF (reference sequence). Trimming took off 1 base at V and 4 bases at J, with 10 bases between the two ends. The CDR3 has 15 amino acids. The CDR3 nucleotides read TGTGCCACCAGCAGAGTTGGCGGTTTCACCGGGGAGCTGTTTTTT. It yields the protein CATSRVGGFTGELFF.

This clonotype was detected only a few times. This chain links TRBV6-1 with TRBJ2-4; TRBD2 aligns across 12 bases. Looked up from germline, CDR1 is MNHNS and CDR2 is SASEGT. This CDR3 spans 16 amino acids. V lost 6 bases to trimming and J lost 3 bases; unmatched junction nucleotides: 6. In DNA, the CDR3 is TGTGCCAGCAGGCCCCTAGCGGGGGGGCACAAAAACATTCAGTACTTC. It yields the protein CASRPLAGGHKNIQYF.

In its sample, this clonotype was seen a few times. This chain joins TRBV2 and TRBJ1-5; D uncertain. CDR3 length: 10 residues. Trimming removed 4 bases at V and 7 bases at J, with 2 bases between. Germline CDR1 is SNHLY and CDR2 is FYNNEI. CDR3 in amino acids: CASSGQPQHF. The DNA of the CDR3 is TGTGCCAGCAGTGGCCAGCCCCAGCATTTT.

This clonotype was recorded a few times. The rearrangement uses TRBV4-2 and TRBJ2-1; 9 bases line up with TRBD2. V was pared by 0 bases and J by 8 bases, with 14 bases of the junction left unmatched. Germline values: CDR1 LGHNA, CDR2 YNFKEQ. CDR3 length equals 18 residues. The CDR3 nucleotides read TGTGCCAGCAGCCAAGAAGTAGCGGGGGAGGCCTCGGACCATGAGCAGTTCTTC. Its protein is CASSQEVAGEASDHEQFF.

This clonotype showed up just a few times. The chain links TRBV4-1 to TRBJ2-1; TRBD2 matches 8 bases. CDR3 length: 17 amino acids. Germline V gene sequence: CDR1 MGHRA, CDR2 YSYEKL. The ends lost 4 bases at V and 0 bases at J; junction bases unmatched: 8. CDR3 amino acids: CASSLRTGGSSYNEQFF. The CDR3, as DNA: TGCGCCAGCAGCCTCCGGACGGGGGGGAGCTCCTACAATGAGCAGTTCTTC.

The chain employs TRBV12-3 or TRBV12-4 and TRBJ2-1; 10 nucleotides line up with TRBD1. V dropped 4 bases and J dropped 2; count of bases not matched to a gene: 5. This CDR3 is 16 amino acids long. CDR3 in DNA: TGTGCCAGCAGTTCCCGGGACAGGGGCACCTACAATGAGCAGTTCTTC. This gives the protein CASSSRDRGTYNEQFF.

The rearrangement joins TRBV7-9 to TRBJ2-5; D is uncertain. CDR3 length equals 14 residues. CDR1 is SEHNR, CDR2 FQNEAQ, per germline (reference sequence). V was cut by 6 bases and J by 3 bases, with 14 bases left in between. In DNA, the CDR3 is TGTGCCAGCAGTTTCGGGTTAGCAGAAGAGACCCAGTACTTC. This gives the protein CASSFGLAEETQYF.

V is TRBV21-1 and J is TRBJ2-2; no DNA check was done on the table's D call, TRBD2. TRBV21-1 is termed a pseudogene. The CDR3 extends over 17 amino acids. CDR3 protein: CASSLYGGRRATGELFF. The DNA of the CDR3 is TGTGCCAGCAGCCTATACGGAGGGCGTCGGGCGACCGGGGAGCTGTTTTTT.

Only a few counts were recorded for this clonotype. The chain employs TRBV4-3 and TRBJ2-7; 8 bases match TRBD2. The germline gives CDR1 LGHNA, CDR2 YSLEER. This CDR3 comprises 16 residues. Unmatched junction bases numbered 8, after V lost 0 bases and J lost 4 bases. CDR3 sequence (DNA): TGCGCCAGCAGCCAAGAGAATAGGGCGGGAGGATACGAGCAGTACTTC. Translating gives CASSQENRAGGYEQYF.

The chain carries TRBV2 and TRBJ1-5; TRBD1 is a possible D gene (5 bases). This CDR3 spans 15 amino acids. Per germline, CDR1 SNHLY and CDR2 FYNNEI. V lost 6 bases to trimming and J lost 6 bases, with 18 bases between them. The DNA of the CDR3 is TGTGCCAGCAGGACAGAGCGAGGGAGGGTTCAGCCCCAGCATTTT. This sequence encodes CASRTERGRVQPQHF.

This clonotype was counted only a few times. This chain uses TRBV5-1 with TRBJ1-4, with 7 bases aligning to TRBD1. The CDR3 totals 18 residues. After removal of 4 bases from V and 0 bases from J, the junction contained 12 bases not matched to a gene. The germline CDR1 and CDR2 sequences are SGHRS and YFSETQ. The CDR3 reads CASSRRTGLRTTNEKLFF. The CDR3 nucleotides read TGCGCCAGCAGCCGCCGGACAGGCCTCCGCACAACTAATGAAAAACTGTTTTTT.

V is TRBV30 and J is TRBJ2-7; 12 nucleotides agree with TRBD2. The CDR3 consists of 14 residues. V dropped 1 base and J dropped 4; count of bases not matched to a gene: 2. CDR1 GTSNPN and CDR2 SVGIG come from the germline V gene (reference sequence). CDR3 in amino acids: CAWSGLAGEYEQYF. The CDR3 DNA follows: TGTGCCTGGAGTGGACTAGCGGGGGAGTACGAGCAGTACTTC.

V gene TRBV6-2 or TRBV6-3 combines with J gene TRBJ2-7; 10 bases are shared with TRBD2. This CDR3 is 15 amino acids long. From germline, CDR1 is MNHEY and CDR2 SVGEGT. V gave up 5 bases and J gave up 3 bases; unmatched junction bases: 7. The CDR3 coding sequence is TGTGCCAGCAGTCGATCGGGACTAGCGAGCTACGAGCAGTACTTC. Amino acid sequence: CASSRSGLASYEQYF.

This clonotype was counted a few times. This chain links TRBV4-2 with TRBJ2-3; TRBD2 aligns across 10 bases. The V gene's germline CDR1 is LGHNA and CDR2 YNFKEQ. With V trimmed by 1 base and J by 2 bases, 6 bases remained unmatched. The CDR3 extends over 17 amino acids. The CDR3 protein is CASSQVPAGGPTDTQYF. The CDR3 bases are TGTGCCAGCAGCCAAGTGCCAGCGGGAGGGCCCACAGATACGCAGTATTTT.

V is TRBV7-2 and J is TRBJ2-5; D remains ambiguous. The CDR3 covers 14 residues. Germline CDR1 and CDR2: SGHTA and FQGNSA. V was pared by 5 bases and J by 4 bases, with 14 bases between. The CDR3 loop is CASSPNGVAETQYF. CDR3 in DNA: TGTGCCAGCAGCCCCAATGGAGTCGCAGAGACCCAGTACTTC.

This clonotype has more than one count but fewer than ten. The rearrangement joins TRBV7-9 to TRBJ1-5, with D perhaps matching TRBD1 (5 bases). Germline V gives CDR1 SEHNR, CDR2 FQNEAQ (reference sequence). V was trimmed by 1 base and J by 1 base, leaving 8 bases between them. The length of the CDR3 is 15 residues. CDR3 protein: CASSLDRLSNQPQHF. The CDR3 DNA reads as TGTGCCAGCAGCTTAGACAGGTTAAGCAATCAGCCCCAGCATTTT.

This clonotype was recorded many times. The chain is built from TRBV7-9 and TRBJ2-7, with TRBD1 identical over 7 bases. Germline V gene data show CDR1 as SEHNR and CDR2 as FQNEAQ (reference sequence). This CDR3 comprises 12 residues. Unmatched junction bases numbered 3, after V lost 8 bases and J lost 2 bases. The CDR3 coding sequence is TGTGCCAGCGGGACAGCCACCTACGAGCAGTACTTC. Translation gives CASGTATYEQYF. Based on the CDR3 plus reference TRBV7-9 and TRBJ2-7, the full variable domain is DTGVSQNPRHKITKRGQNVTFRCDPISEHNRLYWYRQTLGQGPEFLTYFQNEAQLEKSRLLSDRFSAERPKGSFSTLEIQRTEQGDSAMYLCASGTATYEQYFGPGTRLTVT.

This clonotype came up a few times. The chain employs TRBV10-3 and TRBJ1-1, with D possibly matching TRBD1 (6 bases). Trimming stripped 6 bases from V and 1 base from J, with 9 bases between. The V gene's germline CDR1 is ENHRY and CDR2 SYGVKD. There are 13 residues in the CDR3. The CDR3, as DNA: TGTGCCATCAGGGAAGGGGGGAACACTGAAGCTTTCTTT. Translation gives CAIREGGNTEAFF.

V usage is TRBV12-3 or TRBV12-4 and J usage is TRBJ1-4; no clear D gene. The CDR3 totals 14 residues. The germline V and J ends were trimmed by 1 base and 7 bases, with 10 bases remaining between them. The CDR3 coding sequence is TGTGCCAGCAGTTTAGGGATAGTAGGTGAAAAACTGTTTTTT. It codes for CASSLGIVGEKLFF.

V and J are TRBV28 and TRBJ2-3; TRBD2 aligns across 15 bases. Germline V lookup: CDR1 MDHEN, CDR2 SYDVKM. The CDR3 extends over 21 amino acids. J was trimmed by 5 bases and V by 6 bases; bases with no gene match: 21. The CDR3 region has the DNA TGTGCCAGCAGCGTTCCCCGGGACAGAGGACTAGCGGGAGGGGTTTTAGATACGCAGTATTTT. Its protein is CASSVPRDRGLAGGVLDTQYF.

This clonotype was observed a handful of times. The CDR3 nucleotides read TGTGCCAGCAGCTTGGGACAGGGGGGCTTCTACAATGAGCAGTTCTTC. This sequence encodes CASSLGQGGFYNEQFF. This chain links TRBV5-5 with TRBJ2-1, with TRBD1 matching over 9 bases. Germline V gene sequence: CDR1 SGHKS, CDR2 YYEKEE (reference sequence). The CDR3 is made up of 16 amino acids. V shed 0 bases, J shed 3 bases, and the junction held 4 bases outside the gene matches.

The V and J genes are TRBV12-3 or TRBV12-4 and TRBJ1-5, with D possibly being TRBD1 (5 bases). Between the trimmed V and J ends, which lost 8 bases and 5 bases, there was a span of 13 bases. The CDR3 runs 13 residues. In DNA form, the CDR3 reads TGTGCCAGCGCGGGGGAGGCGTATCAGCCCCAGCATTTT. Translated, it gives CASAGEAYQPQHF.

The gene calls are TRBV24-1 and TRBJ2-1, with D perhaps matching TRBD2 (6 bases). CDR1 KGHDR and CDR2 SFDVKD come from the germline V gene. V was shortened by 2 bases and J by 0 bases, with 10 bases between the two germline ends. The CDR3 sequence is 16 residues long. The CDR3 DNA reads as TGTGCCACCAGTGATTCGGGACTGAGCTCCTACAATGAGCAGTTCTTC. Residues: CATSDSGLSSYNEQFF.

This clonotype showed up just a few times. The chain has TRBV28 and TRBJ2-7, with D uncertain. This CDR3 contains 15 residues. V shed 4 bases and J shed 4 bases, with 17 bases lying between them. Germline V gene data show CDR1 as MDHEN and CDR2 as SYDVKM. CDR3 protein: CASSSPRYKAYEQYF. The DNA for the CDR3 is TGTGCCAGCAGTTCGCCCCGGTACAAGGCTTACGAGCAGTACTTC.

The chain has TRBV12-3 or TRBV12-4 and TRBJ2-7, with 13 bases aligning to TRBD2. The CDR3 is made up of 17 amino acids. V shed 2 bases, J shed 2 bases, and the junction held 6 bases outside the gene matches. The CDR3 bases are TGTGCCAGCAGTTTACCCAGGACTAGCGGGAGACCCTACGAGCAGTACTTC. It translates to CASSLPRTSGRPYEQYF.

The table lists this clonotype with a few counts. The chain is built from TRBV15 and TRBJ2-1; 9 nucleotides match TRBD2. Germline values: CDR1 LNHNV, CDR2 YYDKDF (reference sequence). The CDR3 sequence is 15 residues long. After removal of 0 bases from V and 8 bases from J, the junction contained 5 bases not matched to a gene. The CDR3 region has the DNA TGTGCCACCAGCAGAGATCAGGGCGGGGGGGATGAGCAGTTCTTC. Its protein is CATSRDQGGGDEQFF.